This T cell receptor beta chain was found in a study of CD8+CD57+ T cells in acquired aplastic anemia. Overall study context: Healthy-donor CD4+ cells averaged roughly 10.8 million reads.

Genomic DNA, serving as template, underwent TCR beta VDJ and CDR3 profiling. TCRdb reprocessed the reads via MiXCR and lists one record per CDR3 protein. The sample carries about 110,000 distinct CDR3 sequences, approximately 49% recorded once. Study conclusions and caveats: No significant difference in CD8+ Simpson's diversity was found between patients and controls.

This clonotype came up many times. The antigen is not known. The germline CDR1 and CDR2 sequences are MNHNS and SASEGT. The CDR3 sequence is 16 residues long. V lost 6 bases, J lost 2 bases, and 10 bases stayed unmatched. The sample was sorted CD4+, CD8+, or CD8+CD57+ T cells (not recorded which) from PBMCs. The rearrangement joins TRBV6-1 to TRBJ1-2, with 9 bases identical to TRBD1. This TCR derives from a human donor in good health, serving as a control. CDR3 region: CASSPPPGQGNYGYTF. In DNA, the CDR3 is TGTGCCAGCAGCCCCCCCCCGGGACAGGGAAACTATGGCTACACCTTC.